These T cell receptor beta chains were read from a single sample in a study of cytomegalovirus exposure and HLA in healthy donors. Assay used: immunoSEQ multiplex PCR; TCRdb lists only in-frame clones, some missing. The sample has approximately 180,000 clones, 75% to 80% seen once. Source material: PBMCs. The receptor set was obtained from a man aged 40-49 years in good health and CMV-seropositive. The CDR3 runs from the conserved cysteine through the conserved F or W. D genes are given only for firm matches. A row's size may be missing; if present it is once, few, many or a size class.

TRBD2,-,TRBV28,TRBJ2-1,TGTGCCAGCACCCCGCTAGCGGGTGCATACAATGAGCAGTTCTTC,CASTPLAGAYNEQFF
TRBD2,-,TRBV5-1,TRBJ2-7,TGCGCCAGCAGCTCCTTAGCGGGAGGTGGGGACGAGCAGTACTTC,CASSSLAGGGDEQYF
-,-,TRBV6-1,TRBJ1-1,TGTGCCAGCAGTGAAATAGGGGTGGCCAACACTGAAGCTTTCTTT,CASSEIGVANTEAFF
-,-,TRBV18,TRBJ2-1,TGTGCCAGCTCACCACTAGATACTATCCAACAGCAGTTCTTC,CASSPLDTIQQQFF
-,-,TRBV28,TRBJ1-2,TGTGCCAGCAGTTTGGGGGGGCTCTATGGCTACACCTTC,CASSLGGLYGYTF
TRBD2,-,TRBV20-1,TRBJ2-1,TGCAGTGCTTTTGGGCGGGAGATACAGTTCTTC,CSAFGREIQFF
TRBD1,-,TRBV7-2,TRBJ1-5,TGTGCCAGCAGCCATCGGACAGGTGCAGGTATTCAGCCCCAGCATTTT,CASSHRTGAGIQPQHF
TRBD2,once,TRBV10-3,TRBJ2-3,TGTGCCATCAGTGAGTCGGGGACTACCTCGGGAGCAGATACGCAGTATTTT,CAISESGTTSGADTQYF
-,-,TRBV7-9,TRBJ2-1,TGTGCCAGCAGCCCAGGGACTGGGGGGAATGAGCAGTTCTTC,CASSPGTGGNEQFF
TRBD2,-,TRBV5-1,TRBJ2-1,TGCGCCAGCAGCTTAGGGGTAGCGGGAGTTCATGAGCAGTTCTTC,CASSLGVAGVHEQFF
-,-,TRBV11-2,TRBJ2-6,TGTGCCAGCAGCCGGGTGCGGGGATCTGGGGCCAACGTCCTGACTTTC,CASSRVRGSGANVLTF
TRBD2,few,TRBV19,TRBJ2-1,TGTGCCAGTAGGGGGGGGGTTGGCGGGAGTAGGGATGAGCAGTTCTTC,CASRGGVGGSRDEQFF
-,-,TRBV6-5,TRBJ1-6,TGTGCCAGCAGGGAGGGTTTTGGTGGGGATTCACCCCTCCACTTT,CASREGFGGDSPLHF
TRBD1,few,TRBV7-9,TRBJ1-4,TGTGCCAGCGCGACAGGGGTCGAAAAACTGTTTTTT,CASATGVEKLFF
-,-,TRBV11-2,TRBJ2-7,TGTGCCAGCAGCTTAGGGCGGGACCTCGGATTGGAGCAGTACTTC,CASSLGRDLGLEQYF
-,once,TRBV19,TRBJ1-2,TGTGCCAGTAGTGAGGCCCTCGGGGGGGACCATAACTATGGCTACACCTTC,CASSEALGGDHNYGYTF
TRBD2,-,TRBV28,TRBJ2-1,TGTGCCAGCAGTCCGACTAGCGGGAGGGGAAATGAGCAGTTCTTC,CASSPTSGRGNEQFF
TRBD2,-,TRBV11-3,TRBJ2-1,TGTGCCAGCAGCCTGGGACTAGCGCTAGACAATGAGCAGTTCTTC,CASSLGLALDNEQFF
-,-,TRBV11-3,TRBJ1-2,TGTGCCAGCAGCTTAGCGGACGGGATCTATGGCTACACCTTC,CASSLADGIYGYTF
-,-,TRBV6-6,TRBJ2-7,TGTGCCAGCAACCAGGGCGCCTACGAGCAGTACTTC,CASNQGAYEQYF
TRBD2,-,TRBV5-1,TRBJ2-1,TGCGCCAGCAGCGCCCGACTAGCGGGTTACAATGAGCAGTTCTTC,CASSARLAGYNEQFF
TRBD2,-,TRBV10-3,TRBJ2-5,TGTGCCATCAGTGCGACTAGCGGGAGGGCCCGGGTAGAGACCCAGTACTTC,CAISATSGRARVETQYF
TRBD2,-,TRBV12-5,TRBJ2-7,TGTGCTAGTGGGGCCGGCGGGACTAGCGGCTCCTACGAGCAGTACTTC,CASGAGGTSGSYEQYF
TRBD2,-,TRBV7-9,TRBJ2-3,TGTGCCAGCAGCGTGACTAGCGGGACCACAGATACGCAGTATTTT,CASSVTSGTTDTQYF